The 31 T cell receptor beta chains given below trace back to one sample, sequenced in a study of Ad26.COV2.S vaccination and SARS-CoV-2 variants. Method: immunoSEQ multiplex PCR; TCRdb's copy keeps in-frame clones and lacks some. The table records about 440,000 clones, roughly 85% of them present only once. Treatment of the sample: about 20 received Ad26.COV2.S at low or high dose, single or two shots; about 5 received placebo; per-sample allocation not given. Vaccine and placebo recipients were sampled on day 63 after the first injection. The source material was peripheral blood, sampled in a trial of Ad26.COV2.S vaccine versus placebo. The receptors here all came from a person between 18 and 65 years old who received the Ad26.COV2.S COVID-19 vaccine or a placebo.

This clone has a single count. The DNA for the CDR3 is TGTGCCAGCAGCGTGGTAGGCGCGGATTCACCCCTCCACTTT. This encodes CASSVVGADSPLHF. V and J are TRBV9 and TRBJ1-6, with unresolved D. The V gene lost 2 bases and the J gene lost 8 bases, with 11 bases spanning the gap. This CDR3 has 14 residues. CDR1 and CDR2 from the germline V gene are SGDLS and YYNGEE.

CDR3 in DNA: TGTGCCAGCGGGAGTTTCGGGACTAGCGGGAACCAAGAGACCCAGTACTTC. Translated, it gives CASGSFGTSGNQETQYF. This chain connects TRBV27 to TRBJ2-7; TRBD2 matches at 13 bases. The J call may be mistaken, given a closer DNA end match to TRBJ2-5. The germline CDR1 and CDR2 sequences are MNHEY and SMNVEV (reference sequence). The CDR3 sequence is 17 residues long.

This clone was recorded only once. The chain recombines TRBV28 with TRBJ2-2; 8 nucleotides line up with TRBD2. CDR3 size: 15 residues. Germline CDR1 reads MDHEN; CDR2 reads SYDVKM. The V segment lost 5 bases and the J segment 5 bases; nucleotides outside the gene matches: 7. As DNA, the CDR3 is TGTGCCAGCAGTCCCGTGGTAGCGGGAACCGGGGAGCTGTTTTTT. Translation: CASSPVVAGTGELFF.

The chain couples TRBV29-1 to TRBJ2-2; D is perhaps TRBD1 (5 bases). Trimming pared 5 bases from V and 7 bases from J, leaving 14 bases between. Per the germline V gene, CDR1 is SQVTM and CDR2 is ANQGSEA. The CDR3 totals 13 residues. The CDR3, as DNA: TGCAGCGTTCAAGCTGGGGCTGGCGGGGAGCTGTTTTTT. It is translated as CSVQAGAGGELFF.

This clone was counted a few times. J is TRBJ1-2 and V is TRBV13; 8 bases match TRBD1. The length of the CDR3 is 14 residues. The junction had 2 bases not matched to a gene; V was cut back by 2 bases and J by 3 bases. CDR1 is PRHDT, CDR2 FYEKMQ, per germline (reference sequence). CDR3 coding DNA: TGTGCCAGCAGCTTATCAGGGGGCGACTATGGCTACACCTTC. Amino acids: CASSLSGGDYGYTF. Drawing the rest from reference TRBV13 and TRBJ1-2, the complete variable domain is AAGVIQSPRHLIKEKRETATLKCYPIPRHDTVYWYQQGPGQDPQFLISFYEKMQSDKGSIPDRFSAQQFSDYHSELNMSSLELGDSALYFCASSLSGGDYGYTFGSGTRLTVV.

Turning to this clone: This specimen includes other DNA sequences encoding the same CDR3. The CDR3 loop is CASSPAYEQYF. The CDR3 DNA reads as TGTGCCAGCAGTCCAGCCTACGAGCAGTACTTC. The rearrangement joins TRBV6-5 to TRBJ2-7; no clear D gene. This CDR3 contains 11 residues. The germline V gene encodes CDR1 MNHEY and CDR2 SVGAGI. V was clipped by 5 bases and J by 2 bases, with 4 bases between them.

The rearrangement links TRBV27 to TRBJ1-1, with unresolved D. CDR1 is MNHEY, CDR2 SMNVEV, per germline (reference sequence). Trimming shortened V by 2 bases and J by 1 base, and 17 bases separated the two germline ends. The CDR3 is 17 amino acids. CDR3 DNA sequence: TGTGCCAGCAGTTTAGTCCCGCGCAAAGGTCAGAACACTGAAGCTTTCTTT. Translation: CASSLVPRKGQNTEAFF.

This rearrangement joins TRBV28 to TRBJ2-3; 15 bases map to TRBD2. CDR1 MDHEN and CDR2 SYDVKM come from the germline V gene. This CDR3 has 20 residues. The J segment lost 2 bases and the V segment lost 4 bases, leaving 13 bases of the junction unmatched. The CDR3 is CASSYPGLAGGPLPTDTQYF. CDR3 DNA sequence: TGTGCCAGCAGTTACCCGGGACTAGCGGGAGGACCTCTCCCCACAGATACGCAGTATTTT.

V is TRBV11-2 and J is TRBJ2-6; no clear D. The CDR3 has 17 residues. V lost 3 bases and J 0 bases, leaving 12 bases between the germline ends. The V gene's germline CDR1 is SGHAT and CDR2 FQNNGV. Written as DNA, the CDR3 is TGTGCCAGCAGCTTCCGAGGAGTGAACTCTGGGGCCAACGTCCTGACTTTC. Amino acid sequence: CASSFRGVNSGANVLTF.

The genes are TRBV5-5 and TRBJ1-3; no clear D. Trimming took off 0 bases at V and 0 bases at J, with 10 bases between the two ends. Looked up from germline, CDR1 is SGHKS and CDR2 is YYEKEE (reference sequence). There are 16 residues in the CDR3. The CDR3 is CASSLGALPSGNTIYF. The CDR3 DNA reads TGTGCCAGCAGCTTGGGGGCGCTCCCCTCTGGAAACACCATATATTTT.

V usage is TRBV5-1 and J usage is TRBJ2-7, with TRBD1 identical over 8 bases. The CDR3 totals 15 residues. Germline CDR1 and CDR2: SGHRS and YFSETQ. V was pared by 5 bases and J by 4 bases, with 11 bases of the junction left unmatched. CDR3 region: CASSSGQGALYEQYF. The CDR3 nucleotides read TGCGCCAGCAGTTCGGGGCAGGGGGCGCTGTACGAGCAGTACTTC.

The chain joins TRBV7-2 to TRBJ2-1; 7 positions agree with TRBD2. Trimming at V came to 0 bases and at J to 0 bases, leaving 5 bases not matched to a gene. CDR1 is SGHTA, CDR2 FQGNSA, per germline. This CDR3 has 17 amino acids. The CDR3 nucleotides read TGTGCCAGCAGCTTAGCTGTATCTAGCGGCTCCTACAATGAGCAGTTCTTC. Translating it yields CASSLAVSSGSYNEQFF.

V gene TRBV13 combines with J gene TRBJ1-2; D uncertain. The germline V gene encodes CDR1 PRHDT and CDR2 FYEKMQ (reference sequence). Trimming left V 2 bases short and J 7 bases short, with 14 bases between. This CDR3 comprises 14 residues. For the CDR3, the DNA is TGTGCCAGCAGCTTATGGCAGCCTGGCGGTGGCTACACCTTC. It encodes CASSLWQPGGGYTF.

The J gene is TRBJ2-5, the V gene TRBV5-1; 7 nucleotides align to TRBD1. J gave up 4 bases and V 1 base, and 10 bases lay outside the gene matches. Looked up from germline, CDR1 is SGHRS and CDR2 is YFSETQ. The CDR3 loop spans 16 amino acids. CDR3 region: CASSLIRTGTGETQYF. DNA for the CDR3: TGCGCCAGCAGCTTGATAAGGACAGGAACGGGAGAGACCCAGTACTTC.

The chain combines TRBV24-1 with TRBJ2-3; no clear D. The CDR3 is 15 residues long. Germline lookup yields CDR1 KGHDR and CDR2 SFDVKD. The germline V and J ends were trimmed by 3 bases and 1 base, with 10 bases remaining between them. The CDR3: CATSDPPPGTDTQYF. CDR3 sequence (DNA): TGTGCCACCAGTGATCCCCCACCGGGCACAGATACGCAGTATTTT.

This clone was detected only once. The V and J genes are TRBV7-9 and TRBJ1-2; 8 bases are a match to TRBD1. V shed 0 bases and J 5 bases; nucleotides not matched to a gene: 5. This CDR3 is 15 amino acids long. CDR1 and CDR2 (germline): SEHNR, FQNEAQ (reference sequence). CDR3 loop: CASSLAGQAIYGYTF. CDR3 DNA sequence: TGTGCCAGCAGCTTAGCGGGACAGGCCATTTATGGCTACACCTTC.

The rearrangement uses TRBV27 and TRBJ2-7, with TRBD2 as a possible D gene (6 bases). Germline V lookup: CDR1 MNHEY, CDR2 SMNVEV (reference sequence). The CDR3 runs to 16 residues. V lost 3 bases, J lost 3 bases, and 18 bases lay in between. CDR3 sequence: CASSFLITGGIYEQYF. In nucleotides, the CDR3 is TGTGCCAGCAGTTTCTTGATAACCGGCGGGATCTACGAGCAGTACTTC.

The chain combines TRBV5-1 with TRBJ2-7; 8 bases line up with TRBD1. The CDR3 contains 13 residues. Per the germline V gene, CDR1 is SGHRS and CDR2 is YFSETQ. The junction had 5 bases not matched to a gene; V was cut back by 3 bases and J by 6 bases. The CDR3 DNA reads TGCGCCAGCAGCTGGACAGGGTCAGGCGAGCAGTACTTC. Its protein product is CASSWTGSGEQYF.

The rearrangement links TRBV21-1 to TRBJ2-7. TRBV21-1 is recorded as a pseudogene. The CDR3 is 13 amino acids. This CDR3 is CASRFRLEWEQYF. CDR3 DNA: TGTGCCAGCAGGTTTAGGCTTGAGTGGGAGCAGTACTTC.

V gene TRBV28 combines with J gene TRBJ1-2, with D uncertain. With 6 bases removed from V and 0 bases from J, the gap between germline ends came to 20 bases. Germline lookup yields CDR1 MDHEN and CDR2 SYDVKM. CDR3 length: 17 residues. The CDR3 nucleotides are TGTGCCAGCAGCCCATCCCTCGCGGGGATAACTAACTATGGCTACACCTTC. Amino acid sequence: CASSPSLAGITNYGYTF.

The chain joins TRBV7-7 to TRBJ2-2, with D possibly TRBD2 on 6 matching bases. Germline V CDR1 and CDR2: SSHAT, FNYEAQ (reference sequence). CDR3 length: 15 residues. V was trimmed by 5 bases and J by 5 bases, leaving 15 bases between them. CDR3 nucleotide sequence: TGTGCCAGCAGCCCACGGAGGGCAGGGACCGGGGAGCTGTTTTTT. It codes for CASSPRRAGTGELFF.

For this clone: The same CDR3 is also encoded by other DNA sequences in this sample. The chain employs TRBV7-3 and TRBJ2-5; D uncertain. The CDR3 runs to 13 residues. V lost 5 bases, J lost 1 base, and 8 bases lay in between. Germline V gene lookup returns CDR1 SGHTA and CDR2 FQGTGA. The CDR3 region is CASSPGRQETQYF. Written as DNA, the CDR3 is TGTGCCAGCAGCCCGGGTCGCCAAGAGACCCAGTACTTC.

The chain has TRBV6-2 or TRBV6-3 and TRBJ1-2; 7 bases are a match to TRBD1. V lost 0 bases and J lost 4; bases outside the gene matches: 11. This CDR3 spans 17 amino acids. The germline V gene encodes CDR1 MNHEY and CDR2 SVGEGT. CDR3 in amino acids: CASSYSNIRGILYGYTF. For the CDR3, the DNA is TGTGCCAGCAGTTACTCGAATATCAGGGGGATCCTCTATGGCTACACCTTC.

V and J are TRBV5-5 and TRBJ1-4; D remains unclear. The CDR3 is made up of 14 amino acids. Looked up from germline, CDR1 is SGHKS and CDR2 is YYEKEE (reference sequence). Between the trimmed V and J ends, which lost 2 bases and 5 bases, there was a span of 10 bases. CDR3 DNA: TGTGCCAGCAGCTTTCGGGAAAGAAATGAAAAACTGTTTTTT. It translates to CASSFRERNEKLFF.

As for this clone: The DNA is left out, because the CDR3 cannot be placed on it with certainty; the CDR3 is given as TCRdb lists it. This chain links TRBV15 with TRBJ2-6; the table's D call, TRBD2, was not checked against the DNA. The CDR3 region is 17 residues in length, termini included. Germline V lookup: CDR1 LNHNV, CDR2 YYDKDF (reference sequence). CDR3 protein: CATSRTSGILRANVLTF.

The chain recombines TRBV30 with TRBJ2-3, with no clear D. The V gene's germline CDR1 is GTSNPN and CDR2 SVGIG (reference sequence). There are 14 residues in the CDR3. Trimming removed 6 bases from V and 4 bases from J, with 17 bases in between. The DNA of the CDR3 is TGTGCCTGCGCTGGGGATGGCCTCTCAGATACGCAGTATTTT. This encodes CACAGDGLSDTQYF.

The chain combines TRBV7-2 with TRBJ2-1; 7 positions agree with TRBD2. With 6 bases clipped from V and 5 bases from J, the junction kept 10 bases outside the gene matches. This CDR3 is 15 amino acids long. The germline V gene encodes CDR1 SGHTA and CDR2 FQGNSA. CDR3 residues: CASRTAGLHNNEQFF. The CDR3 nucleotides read TGTGCCAGCAGGACGGCGGGACTACATAACAATGAGCAGTTCTTC. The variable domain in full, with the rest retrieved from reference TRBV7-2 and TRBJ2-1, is GAGVSQSPSNKVTEKGKDVELRCDPISGHTALYWYRQSLGQGLEFLIYFQGNSAPDKSGLPSDRFSAERTGGSVSTLTIQRTQQEDSAVYLCASRTAGLHNNEQFFGPGTRLTVL.

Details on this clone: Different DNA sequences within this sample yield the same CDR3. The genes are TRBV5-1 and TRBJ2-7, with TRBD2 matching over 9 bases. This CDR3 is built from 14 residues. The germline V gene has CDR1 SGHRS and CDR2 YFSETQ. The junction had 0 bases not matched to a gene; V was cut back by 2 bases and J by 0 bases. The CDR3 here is CASSLAGGSYEQYF. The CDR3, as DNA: TGCGCCAGCAGCTTAGCGGGAGGCTCCTACGAGCAGTACTTC.

CDR3 sequence: CASTLIWRGRNYEQYF. CDR3 sequence (DNA): TGTGCCAGCACCTTGATTTGGCGGGGGAGAAACTACGAGCAGTACTTC. This rearrangement joins TRBV21-1 to TRBJ2-7; no DNA check was done on the table's D call, TRBD2. TRBV21-1 is marked as a pseudogene. This CDR3 is 16 amino acids long.

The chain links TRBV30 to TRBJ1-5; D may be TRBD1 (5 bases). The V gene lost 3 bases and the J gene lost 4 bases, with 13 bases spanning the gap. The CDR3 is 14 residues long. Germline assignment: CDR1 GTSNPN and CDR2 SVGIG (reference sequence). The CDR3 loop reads CAWSHGTGNQPQHF. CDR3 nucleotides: TGTGCCTGGAGCCACGGGACGGGAAATCAGCCCCAGCATTTT.

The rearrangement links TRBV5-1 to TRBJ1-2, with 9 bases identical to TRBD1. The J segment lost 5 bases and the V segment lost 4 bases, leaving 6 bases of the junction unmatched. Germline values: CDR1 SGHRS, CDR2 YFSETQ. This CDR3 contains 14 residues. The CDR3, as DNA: TGCGCCAGCAGCCCGACGGGGACAGGGTATGGCTACACCTTC. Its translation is CASSPTGTGYGYTF. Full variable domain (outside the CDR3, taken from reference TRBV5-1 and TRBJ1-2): KAGVTQTPRYLIKTRGQQVTLSCSPISGHRSVSWYQQTPGQGLQFLFEYFSETQRNKGNFPGRFSGRQFSNSRSEMNVSTLELGDSALYLCASSPTGTGYGYTFGSGTRLTVV.